This T cell receptor (beta chain) was profiled in a study of T cells in localized non-small cell lung cancer (TCRdb year 2020). For the wider study: Comparing tumors with uninvolved tumor-adjacent lungs, the study looked at the T cell repertoires of 236 patients with early-stage NSCLC. The cohort comprised roughly 240 treatment-naïve NSCLC patients with resected, localized lung tumors. Of the NSCLC patients, around 130 were male and around 99 were female, and the mean age was around 70 years. The investigation overall reported the following: Uninvolved tumor-adjacent lung showed the highest T cell clonality, higher than tumor, which suggests more focused antigenic responses in the uninvolved tumor-adjacent lung. Higher blood T cell density associated with longer overall survival, while higher adjacent-lung clonality associated with shorter survival. Because of the exploratory design, TCR variables were selected using unadjusted p-values without false-discovery rate correction. Of the top 100 tumor clones, a median of roughly 57 were detected in paired uninvolved adjacent lung; over 25 were also among that lung's top 100. Because multi-region tumor sequencing was not done, intratumor heterogeneity could not be ruled out.

Uninvolved adjacent lung was sampled at least 2 cm away from the tumor margin, and two independent pathologists confirmed that the tissue had no atypia. At diagnosis, tumor, uninvolved tumor-adjacent lung and peripheral blood were collected and then preserved as a mix of FFPE and fresh-frozen material. The CDR3 runs 16 amino acids, cysteine and phenylalanine included. Only the CDR3 DNA stays, 48 bases, in frame from base 1. After removal of 5 bases from V and 8 bases from J, the junction retains 7 bases not matched to a gene. For CDR1 and CDR2, the germline V gene (reference sequence) lists LNHDA and SQIVND. To note about this clone: The antigen it binds to is not known. Base qualities were left out, and no much larger clone turns up one base away.

TCR beta CDR3 regions were sequenced from DNA using the immunoSEQ Assay. From the authors' description of their analysis: To compute T cell density, TCR beta template counts were normalized to usable DNA, which was estimated by amplifying housekeeping genes. The preseqR package was used to estimate richness by extrapolating to 400,000 templates for PBMC samples and to 120,000 templates for tissue samples. Clonality was taken to be one minus Pielou's evenness. Differential abundance testing on productive amino-acid clonotypes, with a minimum total count of 5 and an alpha of 0.1, was used to identify tissue-enriched TCRs. Repertoire overlap between compartments was quantified with the Jaccard Index and Morisita Overlap Index. GLIPH clustered TCR beta CDR3s with public tetramer-defined viral CDR3s; viral motifs required at least three viral sequences plus V-gene enrichment. TCRdb limited this immuneACCESS table to in-frame rearrangements with V and J called. A share of clones is missing; checked studies link under half to unresolved V genes, and the rest is unexplained. Clone size and the V and J calls come from that table; the DNA yielded D and trimming. For this sample the table gives more than 2,500 clones, of which roughly 30% were detected only once. Of the sample, around 20% is held by the ten largest clones.

The chain uses TRBV19 and TRBJ2-1, and 15 junctional nucleotides match TRBD2. The clonotype originates from an older female donor with stage I squamous cell lung carcinoma. The specimen comprised normal lung tissue next to the tumor, sampled before any cancer treatment. The CDR3 protein: CASSLGLAGGMDEQFF. At the DNA level, the sequence is TGTGCCAGTAGTCTCGGACTAGCGGGAGGGATGGATGAGCAGTTCTTC.